A selection of T cell receptor beta chains follows, all from one sample in a study of cytomegalovirus exposure and HLA in healthy donors. TCRdb's table, derived via immunoSEQ multiplex PCR, lists solely in-frame clones and lacks some. Of some 130,000 clones listed, roughly three fifths are singletons. Sequencing was performed on PBMCs. The receptors shown here come from a man aged 35 to 55 in good health and CMV-seropositive. The CDR3 runs from the conserved cysteine through the conserved F or W. Each record gives: J gene, V gene, D gene, clone size, CDR3 DNA, CDR3 protein. D genes are given only for firm matches. Size tells how often a clone was seen (once, few, many) or the class of an expanded clone, and some rows leave it out.

TRBJ2-3	TRBV27	TRBD2	few	TGTGCCAGCAAGCGGGAGGGCGCAGATACGCAGTATTTT	CASKREGADTQYF
TRBJ1-2	TRBV5-1	.	.	TGCGCCAGCAGCTTTGGAGGTGCGGGTGGGGGCTACACCTTC	CASSFGGAGGGYTF
TRBJ2-7	TRBV29-1	.	.	TGCAGCGTTATGCTCCTATCGAGTACAGGCGAGCAGTACTTC	CSVMLLSSTGEQYF
TRBJ2-7	TRBV5-3	TRBD2	.	TGTGCCAGAAGCCCCCAGCATCGGGGGGATTACGAGCAGTACTTC	CARSPQHRGDYEQYF
TRBJ1-2	TRBV25-1	TRBD1	.	TGTGCCAGCAGTGTCACAGGGGTGGCCTATGGCTACACCTTC	CASSVTGVAYGYTF
TRBJ2-3	TRBV7-3	TRBD2	.	TGTGCCAGCAGCTTCGGGGGGACAGATACGCAGTATTTT	CASSFGGTDTQYF
TRBJ1-1	TRBV28	.	few	TGTGCCAGCAGTGCAACAGGGATGGCGAACACTGAAGCTTTCTTT	CASSATGMANTEAFF
TRBJ1-1	TRBV10-3	.	.	TGTGCCACCACACAGGACATAACCGCTGAAGCTTTCTTT	CATTQDITAEAFF
TRBJ2-1	TRBV9	TRBD2	once	TGTGCCAGCAGCGTAGGGTCGAGCGGGGGGTCGTACAATGAGCAGTTCTTC	CASSVGSSGGSYNEQFF
TRBJ1-3	TRBV28	.	few	TGTGCCAGCAGTTTTGTTGAGGGTCTACATGCTGGAAACACCATATATTTT	CASSFVEGLHAGNTIYF
TRBJ2-7	TRBV6-5	TRBD2	.	TGTGCCAGCTCCGACCTGGCTAGCGGGGCCTACGAGCAGTACTTC	CASSDLASGAYEQYF
TRBJ2-7	TRBV4-3	.	once	TGCGCCAGCAGCCAAGATCGGGCAGGGGCATACGAGCAGTACTTC	CASSQDRAGAYEQYF
TRBJ1-5	TRBV13	.	few	TGTGCCAGCAGCTTTCGGCAGGGCGGCCAGCCCCAGCATTTT	CASSFRQGGQPQHF
TRBJ2-7	TRBV5-1	.	.	TGCGCCAGCAGCTTGGGTGCCGGTACCTACGAGCAGTACTTC	CASSLGAGTYEQYF
TRBJ1-5	TRBV9	.	.	TGTGCCAGCAGCGTAGCTCCAAGTGTAGATCAGCCCCAGCATTTT	CASSVAPSVDQPQHF
TRBJ2-1	TRBV19	TRBD2	.	TGTGCCAGTAGTATAGTCGAATCCAGCGGGAGGAGGGCCTACAATGAGCAGTTCTTC	CASSIVESSGRRAYNEQFF
TRBJ2-1	TRBV7-3	TRBD1	.	TGTGCCAGCAGCGAAGGGACAGGGGTCTACAATGAGCAGTTCTTC	CASSEGTGVYNEQFF
TRBJ2-3	TRBV4-1	.	.	TGCGCCAGCAGCCAAGACCTCCCAGATACGCAGTATTTT	CASSQDLPDTQYF
TRBJ2-7	TRBV7-9	.	.	TGTGCCAGCAGCTTAGGTGCGGGCGGCTACGAGCAGTACTTC	CASSLGAGGYEQYF
TRBJ1-1	TRBV6-6	.	.	TGTGCCAGCAGCAGGGGAACCATGAACACTAAAGCTTTCTTT	CASSRGTMNTKAFF
TRBJ2-5	TRBV2	.	.	TGTGCCAGCAGTCCTTTAGAGACCCAGTACTTC	CASSPLETQYF
TRBJ2-3	TRBV7-2	.	.	TGTGCCAGCAGCTTCGTAAATACGCAGTATTTT	CASSFVNTQYF
TRBJ1-2	TRBV2	TRBD1	few	TGTGCCAGCAGTGAACCGGGACAGGGGAACGCCTATGGCTACACCTTC	CASSEPGQGNAYGYTF
TRBJ1-5	TRBV2	TRBD1	.	TGTGCCAGCAGTGCCCAACAGGGGCCGCGAAGCAATCAGCCCCAGCATTTT	CASSAQQGPRSNQPQHF
TRBJ1-2	TRBV5-4	TRBD1	few	TGTGCCAGCAGCGCGGTGGGGACAGGCGTCGGCTATGGCTACACCTTC	CASSAVGTGVGYGYTF
TRBJ2-7	TRBV28	TRBD2	.	TGTGCCAGCAGTTCTCCCACTAGCGGGACCTTCTACGAGCAGTACTTC	CASSSPTSGTFYEQYF
TRBJ1-1	TRBV18	TRBD1	.	TGTGCCAGCTCCGCCGGGACAGCGAACACTGAAGCTTTCTTT	CASSAGTANTEAFF
TRBJ2-5	TRBV5-1	TRBD1	few	TGCGCCAGCAGCTTGGGACAGGGGGCTGGTCAAGAGACCCAGTACTTC	CASSLGQGAGQETQYF
TRBJ1-2	TRBV27	.	.	TGTGCCAGCAGTTTTGGGTTCCGGGAGGGCTACACCTTC	CASSFGFREGYTF
TRBJ1-1	TRBV7-3	TRBD1	few	TGTGCCAGCAGCCGACAGGGGCTCGGAAACACTGAAGCTTTCTTT	CASSRQGLGNTEAFF
TRBJ2-1	TRBV15	TRBD2	.	TGTGCCACCAGCAGAAGCGGGAGAGGCAATGAGCAGTTCTTC	CATSRSGRGNEQFF
TRBJ2-2	TRBV11-3	.	.	TGTGCCAGCAGCTTAGGGATAGCTCGGGGCACCGGGGAGCTGTTTTTT	CASSLGIARGTGELFF
TRBJ2-5	TRBV4-1	TRBD1	.	TGCGCCAGCAGCCCCGCCTCAGGGGGAGAGACCCAGTACTTC	CASSPASGGETQYF
TRBJ2-1	TRBV7-8	TRBD1	.	TGTGCCAGCAGCAGGGACAGGGCCAATGAGCAGTTCTTC	CASSRDRANEQFF
TRBJ2-7	TRBV6-5	.	.	TGTGCCAGCGGGAGGTGGACACTTTTTTCCTACGAGCAGTACTTC	CASGRWTLFSYEQYF
TRBJ1-6	TRBV5-5	TRBD1	.	TGTGCCAGCAGCTCGCTTGACAGGGGCCTTAATTCACCCCTCCACTTT	CASSSLDRGLNSPLHF
TRBJ2-3	TRBV9	TRBD2	.	TGTGCCAGCAGCGTCACTAGCGGGGGAGTCACAGATACGCAGTATTTT	CASSVTSGGVTDTQYF
TRBJ1-3	TRBV19	.	.	TGTGCCAGTAGTACACAGGACTCTGGAAACACCATATATTTT	CASSTQDSGNTIYF
TRBJ1-1	TRBV10-2	TRBD1	.	TGCGCCAGCAGGGACAGGGGGCTGCAGCGCGGCACTGAAGCTTTCTTT	CASRDRGLQRGTEAFF
TRBJ2-7	TRBV7-2	.	few	TGTGCCAGCAGCTTTGGTTTCGGTGTGTCCGAGCAGTACTTC	CASSFGFGVSEQYF
TRBJ2-4	TRBV19	TRBD1	.	TGTGCCAGTAGTATGCCACAGGGGGACATTCAGTACTTC	CASSMPQGDIQYF
TRBJ1-2	TRBV6-5	.	.	TGTGCCAGCAGTTACGGCGTCAGTAGGGGTGGTGGCTACACCTTC	CASSYGVSRGGGYTF